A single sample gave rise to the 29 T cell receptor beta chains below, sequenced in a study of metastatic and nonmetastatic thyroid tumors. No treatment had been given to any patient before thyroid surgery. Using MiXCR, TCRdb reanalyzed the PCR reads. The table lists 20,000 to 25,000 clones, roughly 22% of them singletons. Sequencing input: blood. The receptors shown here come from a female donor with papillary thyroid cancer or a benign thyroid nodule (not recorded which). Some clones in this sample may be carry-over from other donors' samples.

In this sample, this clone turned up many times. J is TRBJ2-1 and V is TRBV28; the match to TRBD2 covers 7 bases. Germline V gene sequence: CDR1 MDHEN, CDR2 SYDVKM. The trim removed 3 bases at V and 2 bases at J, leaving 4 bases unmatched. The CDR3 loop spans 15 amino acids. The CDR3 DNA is TGTGCCAGCAGTTTTCTAGCGGTTACCTACAATGAGCAGTTCTTC. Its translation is CASSFLAVTYNEQFF.

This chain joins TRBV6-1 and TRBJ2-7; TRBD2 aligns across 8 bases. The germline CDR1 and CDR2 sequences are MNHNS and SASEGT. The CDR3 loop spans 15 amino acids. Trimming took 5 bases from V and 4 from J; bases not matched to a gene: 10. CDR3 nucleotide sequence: TGTGCCAGCAGTCCTCAAACCAGCGGGAGTTACGAGCAGTACTTC. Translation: CASSPQTSGSYEQYF.

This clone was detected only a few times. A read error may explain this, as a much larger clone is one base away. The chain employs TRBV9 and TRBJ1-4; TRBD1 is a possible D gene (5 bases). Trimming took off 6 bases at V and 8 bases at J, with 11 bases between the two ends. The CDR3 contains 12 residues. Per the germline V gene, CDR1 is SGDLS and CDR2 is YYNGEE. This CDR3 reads CASITGPEKLFF. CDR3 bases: TGTGCCAGCATCACGGGGCCAGAAAAACTGTTTTTT.

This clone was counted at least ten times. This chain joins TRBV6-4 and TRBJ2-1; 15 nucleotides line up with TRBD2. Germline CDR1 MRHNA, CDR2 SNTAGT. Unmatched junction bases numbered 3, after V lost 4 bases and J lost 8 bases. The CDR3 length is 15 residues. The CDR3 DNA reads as TGTGCCAGCAGTGGGACTAGCGGGAGGGTCGATGAGCAGTTCTTC. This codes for CASSGTSGRVDEQFF.

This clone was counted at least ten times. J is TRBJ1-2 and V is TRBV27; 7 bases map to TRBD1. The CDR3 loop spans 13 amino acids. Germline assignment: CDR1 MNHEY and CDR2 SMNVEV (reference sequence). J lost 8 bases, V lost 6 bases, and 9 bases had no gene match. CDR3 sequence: CASRRDRVEGYTF. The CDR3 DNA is TGTGCCAGCAGGCGTGACAGGGTCGAAGGCTACACCTTC.

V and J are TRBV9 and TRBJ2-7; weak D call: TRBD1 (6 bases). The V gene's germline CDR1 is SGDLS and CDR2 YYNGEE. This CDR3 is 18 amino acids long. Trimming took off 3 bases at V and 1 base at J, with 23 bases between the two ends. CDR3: CASSETRRGTQMSYEQYV. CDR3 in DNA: TGTGCCAGCAGCGAAACTCGAAGGGGGACACAGATGTCCTACGAGCAGTACGTC.

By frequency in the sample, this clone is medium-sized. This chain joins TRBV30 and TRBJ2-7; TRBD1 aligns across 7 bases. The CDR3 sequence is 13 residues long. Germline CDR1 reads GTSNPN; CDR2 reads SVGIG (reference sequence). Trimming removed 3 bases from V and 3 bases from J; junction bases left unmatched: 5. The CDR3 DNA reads TGTGCCTGGAGCCTGGGACAGATCTACGAGCAGTACTTC. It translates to CAWSLGQIYEQYF.

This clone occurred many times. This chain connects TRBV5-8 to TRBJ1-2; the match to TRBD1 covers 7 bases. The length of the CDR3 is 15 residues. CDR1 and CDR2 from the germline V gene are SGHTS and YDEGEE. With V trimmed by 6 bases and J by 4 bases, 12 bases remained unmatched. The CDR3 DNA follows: TGTGCCAGCACAGACAGGGTTATACGCCTCTATGGCTACACCTTC. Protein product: CASTDRVIRLYGYTF. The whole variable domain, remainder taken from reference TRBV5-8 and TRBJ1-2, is EAGVTQSPTHLIKTRGQQATLRCSPISGHTSVYWYQQALGLGLQFLLWYDEGEERNRGNFPPRFSGRQFPNYSSELNVNALELEDSALYLCASTDRVIRLYGYTFGSGTRLTVV.

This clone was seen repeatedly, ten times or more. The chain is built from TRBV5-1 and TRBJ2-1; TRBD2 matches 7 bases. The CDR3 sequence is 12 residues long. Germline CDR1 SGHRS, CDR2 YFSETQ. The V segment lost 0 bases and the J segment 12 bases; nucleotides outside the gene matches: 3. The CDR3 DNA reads TGCGCCAGCAGCTTGGCACCTAGCGGGCAGTTCTTC. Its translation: CASSLAPSGQFF.

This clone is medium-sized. The DNA of the CDR3 is TGTGCCAGCAGTCGACAGGGGGGTAGCTCCTACAATGAGCAGTTCTTC. Translating it yields CASSRQGGSSYNEQFF. V usage is TRBV6-2 or TRBV6-3 and J usage is TRBJ2-1; 9 bases match TRBD1. V lost 5 bases and J lost 0; bases outside the gene matches: 5. Per the germline V gene, CDR1 is MNHEY and CDR2 is SVGEGT. The CDR3 is 16 amino acids.

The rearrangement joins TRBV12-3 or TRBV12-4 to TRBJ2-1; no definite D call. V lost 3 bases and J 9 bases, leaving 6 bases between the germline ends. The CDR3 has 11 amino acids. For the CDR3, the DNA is TGTGCCAGCAGTTTTCTCGGTGAGCAGTTCTTC. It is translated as CASSFLGEQFF.

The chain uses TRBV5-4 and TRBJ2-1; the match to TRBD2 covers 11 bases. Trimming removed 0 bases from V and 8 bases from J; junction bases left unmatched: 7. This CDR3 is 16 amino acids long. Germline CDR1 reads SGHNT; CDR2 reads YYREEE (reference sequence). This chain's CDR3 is CASSLALAGGADEQFF. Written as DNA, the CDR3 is TGTGCCAGCAGCTTGGCCCTAGCGGGAGGTGCGGATGAGCAGTTCTTC.

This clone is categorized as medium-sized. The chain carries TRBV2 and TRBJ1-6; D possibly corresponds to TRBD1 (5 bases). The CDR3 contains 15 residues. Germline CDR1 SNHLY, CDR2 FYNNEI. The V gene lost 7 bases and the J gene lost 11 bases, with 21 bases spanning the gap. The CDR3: CASTQEGPPTTPLHF. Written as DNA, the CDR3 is TGTGCCAGCACCCAAGAGGGGCCGCCGACGACACCCCTCCACTTT.

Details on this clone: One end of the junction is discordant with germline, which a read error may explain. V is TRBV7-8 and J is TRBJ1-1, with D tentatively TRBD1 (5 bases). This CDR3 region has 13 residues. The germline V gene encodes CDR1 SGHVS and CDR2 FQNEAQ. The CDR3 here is CASSPTTDTEAFF. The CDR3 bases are TGCGCCAGCAGCCCGACGACAGACACTGAAGCTTTCTTT.

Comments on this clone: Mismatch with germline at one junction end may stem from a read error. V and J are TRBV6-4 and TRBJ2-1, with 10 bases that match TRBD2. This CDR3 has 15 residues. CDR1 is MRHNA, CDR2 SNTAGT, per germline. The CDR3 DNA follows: TGTTCCAGCAGTGCCGGGACTAGCGACTCCAATGAGCAGTTCTTC. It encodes CSSSAGTSDSNEQFF.

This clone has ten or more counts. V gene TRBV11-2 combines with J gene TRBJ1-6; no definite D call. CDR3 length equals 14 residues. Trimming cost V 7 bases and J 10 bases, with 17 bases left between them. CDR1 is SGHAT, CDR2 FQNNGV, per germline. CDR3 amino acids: CASTPEDVRSPLHF. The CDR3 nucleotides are TGTGCCAGCACCCCTGAGGACGTAAGGTCACCCCTCCACTTT.

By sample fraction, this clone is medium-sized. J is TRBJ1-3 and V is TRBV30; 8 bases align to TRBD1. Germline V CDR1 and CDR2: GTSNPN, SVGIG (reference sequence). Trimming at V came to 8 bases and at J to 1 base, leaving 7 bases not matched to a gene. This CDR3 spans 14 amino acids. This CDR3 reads CAGDQGASGNTIYF. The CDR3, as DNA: TGTGCCGGAGATCAGGGGGCGTCTGGAAACACCATATATTTT.

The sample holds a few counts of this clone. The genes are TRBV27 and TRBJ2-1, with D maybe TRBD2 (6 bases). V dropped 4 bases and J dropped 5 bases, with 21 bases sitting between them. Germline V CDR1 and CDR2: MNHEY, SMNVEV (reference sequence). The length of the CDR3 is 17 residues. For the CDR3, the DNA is TGTGCCAGCAGTTCGGAGCTAGCGTGGGGCGGCCACAATGAGCAGTTCTTC. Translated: CASSSELAWGGHNEQFF.

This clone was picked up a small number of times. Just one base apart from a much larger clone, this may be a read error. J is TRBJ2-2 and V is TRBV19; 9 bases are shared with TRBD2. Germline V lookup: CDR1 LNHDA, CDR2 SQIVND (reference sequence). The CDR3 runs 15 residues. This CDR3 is CASSMGLADTGEPFF. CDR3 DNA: TGTGCCAGTAGCATGGGACTAGCTGACACCGGGGAGCCGTTTTTT.

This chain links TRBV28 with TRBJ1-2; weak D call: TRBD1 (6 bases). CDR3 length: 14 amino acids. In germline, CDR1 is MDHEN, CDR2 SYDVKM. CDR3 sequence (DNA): TGTTCCATCAGTTTAGGACAGAAAAACTATGGCTACACCTTC. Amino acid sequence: CSISLGQKNYGYTF.

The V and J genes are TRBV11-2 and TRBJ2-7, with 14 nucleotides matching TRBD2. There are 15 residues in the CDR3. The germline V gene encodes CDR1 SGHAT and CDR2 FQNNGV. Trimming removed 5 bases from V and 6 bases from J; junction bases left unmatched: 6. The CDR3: CASSPGLAGESEQYF. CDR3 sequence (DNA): TGTGCCAGCAGCCCGGGACTAGCGGGAGAATCCGAGCAGTACTTC.

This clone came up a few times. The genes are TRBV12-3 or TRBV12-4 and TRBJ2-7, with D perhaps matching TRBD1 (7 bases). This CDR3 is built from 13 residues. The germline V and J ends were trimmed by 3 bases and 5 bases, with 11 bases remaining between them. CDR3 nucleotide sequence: TGTGCCAGCAGTTTGGAGGGGGCTAACGAGCAGTACTTC. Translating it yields CASSLEGANEQYF.

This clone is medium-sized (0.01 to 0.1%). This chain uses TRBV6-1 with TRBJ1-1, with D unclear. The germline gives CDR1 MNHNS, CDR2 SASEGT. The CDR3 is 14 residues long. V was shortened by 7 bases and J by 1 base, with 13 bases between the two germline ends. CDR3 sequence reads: CASTPFAENTEAFF. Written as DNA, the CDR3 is TGTGCCAGCACCCCGTTTGCAGAGAACACTGAAGCTTTCTTT.

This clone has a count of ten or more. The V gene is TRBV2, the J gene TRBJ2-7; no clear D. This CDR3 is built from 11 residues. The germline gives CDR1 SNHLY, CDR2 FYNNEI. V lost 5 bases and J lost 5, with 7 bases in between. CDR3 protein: CASSYADEQYF. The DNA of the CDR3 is TGTGCCAGCAGTTATGCGGACGAGCAGTACTTC. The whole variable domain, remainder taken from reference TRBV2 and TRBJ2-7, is EPEVTQTPSHQVTQMGQEVILRCVPISNHLYFYWYRQILGQKVEFLVSFYNNEISEKSEIFDDQFSVERPDGSNFTLKIRSTKLEDSAMYFCASSYADEQYFGPGTRLTVT.

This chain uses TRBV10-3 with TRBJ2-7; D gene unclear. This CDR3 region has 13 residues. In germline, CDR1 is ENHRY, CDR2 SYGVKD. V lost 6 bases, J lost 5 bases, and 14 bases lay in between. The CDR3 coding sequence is TGTGCCATCAGGTCAGAGGTCGTCCACGAGCAGTACTTC. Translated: CAIRSEVVHEQYF.

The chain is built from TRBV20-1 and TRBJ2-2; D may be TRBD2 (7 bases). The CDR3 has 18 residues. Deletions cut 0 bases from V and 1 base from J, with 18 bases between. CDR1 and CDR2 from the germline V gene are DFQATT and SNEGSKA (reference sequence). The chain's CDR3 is CSARDKVRGGGNTGELFF. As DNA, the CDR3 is TGCAGTGCTAGAGATAAAGTCCGGGGAGGGGGGAACACCGGGGAGCTGTTTTTT.

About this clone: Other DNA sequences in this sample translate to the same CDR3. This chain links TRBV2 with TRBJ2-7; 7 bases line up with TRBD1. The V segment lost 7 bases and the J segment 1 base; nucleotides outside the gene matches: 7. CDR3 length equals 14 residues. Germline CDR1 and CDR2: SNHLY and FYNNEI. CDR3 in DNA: TGTGCCAGCATCCGGACAGGCGGTTCCTACGAGCAGTACTTC. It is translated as CASIRTGGSYEQYF. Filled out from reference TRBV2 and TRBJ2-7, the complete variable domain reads EPEVTQTPSHQVTQMGQEVILRCVPISNHLYFYWYRQILGQKVEFLVSFYNNEISEKSEIFDDQFSVERPDGSNFTLKIRSTKLEDSAMYFCASIRTGGSYEQYFGPGTRLTVT.

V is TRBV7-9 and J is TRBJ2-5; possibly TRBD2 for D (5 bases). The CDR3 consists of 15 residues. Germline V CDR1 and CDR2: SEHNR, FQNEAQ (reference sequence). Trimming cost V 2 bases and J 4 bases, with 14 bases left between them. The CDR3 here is CASSLSEGLGETQYF. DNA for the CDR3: TGTGCCAGCAGCTTATCTGAGGGTTTAGGAGAGACCCAGTACTTC.

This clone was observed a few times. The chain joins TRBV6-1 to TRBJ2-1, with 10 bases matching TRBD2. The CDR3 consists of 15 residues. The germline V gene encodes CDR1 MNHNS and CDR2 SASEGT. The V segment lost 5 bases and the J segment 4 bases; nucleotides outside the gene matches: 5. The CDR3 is CASSSRTSGYNEQFF. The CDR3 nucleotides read TGTGCCAGCAGTTCCCGGACTAGCGGATACAATGAGCAGTTCTTC.